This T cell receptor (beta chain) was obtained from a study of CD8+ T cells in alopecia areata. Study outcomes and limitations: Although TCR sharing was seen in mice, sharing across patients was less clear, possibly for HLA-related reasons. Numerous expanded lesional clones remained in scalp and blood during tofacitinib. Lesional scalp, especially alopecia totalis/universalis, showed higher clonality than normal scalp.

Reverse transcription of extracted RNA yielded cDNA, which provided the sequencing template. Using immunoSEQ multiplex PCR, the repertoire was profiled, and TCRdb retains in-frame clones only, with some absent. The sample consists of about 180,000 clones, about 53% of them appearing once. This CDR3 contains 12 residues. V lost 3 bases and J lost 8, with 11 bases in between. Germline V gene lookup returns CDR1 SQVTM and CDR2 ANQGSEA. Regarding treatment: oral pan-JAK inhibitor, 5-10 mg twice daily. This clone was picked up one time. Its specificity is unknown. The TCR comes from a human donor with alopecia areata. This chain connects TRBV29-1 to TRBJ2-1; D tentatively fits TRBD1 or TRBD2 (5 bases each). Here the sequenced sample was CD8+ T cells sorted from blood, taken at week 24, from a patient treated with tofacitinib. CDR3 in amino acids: CSVEGTQYEQFF. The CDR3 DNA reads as TGCAGCGTTGAGGGGACCCAATATGAGCAGTTCTTC.